The rows below give T cell receptor beta chains drawn from one sample of a study of cytomegalovirus exposure and HLA in healthy donors. Clones were sequenced by immunoSEQ multiplex PCR, and TCRdb holds only the in-frame ones, with some missing. There are around 220,000 clones in the sample; 60% to 85% occur only once, and roughly a sixth lies in the top ten. Source material: PBMCs. These receptors were obtained from a middle-aged man in good health and CMV-seronegative. The CDR3 runs from the conserved cysteine through the conserved F or W. A D gene is named only where the DNA matches it firmly. Expanded clones get a size class; other rows say once, few or many, or leave the size out.

clone size: once
V gene: TRBV9
D gene: -
J gene: TRBJ2-5
CDR3 DNA: TGTGCCAGCAATTTCCTAGTTGAGCTGGAGACCCAGTACTTC
CDR3 protein: CASNFLVELETQYF

clone size: -
V gene: TRBV5-8
D gene: -
J gene: TRBJ2-2
CDR3 DNA: TGTGCCAGCAGCCTACTCCACAGGACCGGGGAGCTGTTTTTT
CDR3 protein: CASSLLHRTGELFF

clone size: -
V gene: TRBV7-2
D gene: TRBD2
J gene: TRBJ2-1
CDR3 DNA: TGTGCCAGCAGCTTAGCGGAAGGACTAGCGGGAGTTGGAGAGCAGTTCTTC
CDR3 protein: CASSLAEGLAGVGEQFF

clone size: few
V gene: TRBV5-6
D gene: -
J gene: TRBJ1-1
CDR3 DNA: TGTGCCAGCAGCACCGGAAAACCGGGTGAAGCTTTCTTT
CDR3 protein: CASSTGKPGEAFF

clone size: -
V gene: TRBV4-3
D gene: TRBD1
J gene: TRBJ2-2
CDR3 DNA: TGCGCCAGCAGCCAAGGGACAGGGGCTGCGGACACCGGGGAGCTGTTTTTT
CDR3 protein: CASSQGTGAADTGELFF

clone size: -
V gene: TRBV6-6
D gene: -
J gene: TRBJ1-2
CDR3 DNA: TGTGCCAGCAGTGGGCCTTACAGGGACTATGGCTACACCTTC
CDR3 protein: CASSGPYRDYGYTF

clone size: -
V gene: TRBV7-2
D gene: -
J gene: TRBJ2-2
CDR3 DNA: TGTGCCAGCAGCTTTGGCAGGGTCAACACCGGGGAGCTGTTTTTT
CDR3 protein: CASSFGRVNTGELFF

clone size: -
V gene: TRBV5-1
D gene: TRBD2
J gene: TRBJ2-2
CDR3 DNA: TGCGCCAGCAGCCCGGGGGGGGCCACCGGGGAGCTGTTTTTT
CDR3 protein: CASSPGGATGELFF

clone size: -
V gene: TRBV7-6
D gene: -
J gene: TRBJ2-7
CDR3 DNA: TGTGCCAGCACCGCACAGGGTGGTGATTACGAGCAGTACTTC
CDR3 protein: CASTAQGGDYEQYF

clone size: -
V gene: TRBV5-1
D gene: TRBD2
J gene: TRBJ2-2
CDR3 DNA: TGCGCCAGCAGCCCCTTGGGAGGAGCGGGGGGGCCTTACACCGGGGAGCTGTTTTTT
CDR3 protein: CASSPLGGAGGPYTGELFF

clone size: -
V gene: TRBV10-3
D gene: -
J gene: TRBJ1-5
CDR3 DNA: TGTGCCATCAGAGACACAGGGATGAATCAGCCCCAGCATTTT
CDR3 protein: CAIRDTGMNQPQHF

clone size: few
V gene: TRBV29-1
D gene: -
J gene: TRBJ1-2
CDR3 DNA: TGCAGCGTTGCCGACGCCGGGAATAGCGGAGGCTACACCTTC
CDR3 protein: CSVADAGNSGGYTF

clone size: -
V gene: TRBV5-1
D gene: -
J gene: TRBJ2-1
CDR3 DNA: TGCGCCAGCAGCTTGGGAGACACCCTTCACTACAATGAGCAGTTCTTC
CDR3 protein: CASSLGDTLHYNEQFF

clone size: -
V gene: TRBV1
D gene: -
J gene: TRBJ1-5
CDR3 DNA: TGCACCAGCAGGGAGGACAATCAGCCCCAGCATTTT
CDR3 protein: CTSREDNQPQHF

clone size: -
V gene: TRBV7-6
D gene: -
J gene: TRBJ1-2
CDR3 DNA: TGTGCCAGCAGCCACGGACAGAACTATGGCTACACCTTC
CDR3 protein: CASSHGQNYGYTF

clone size: -
V gene: TRBV5-1
D gene: TRBD1
J gene: TRBJ1-3
CDR3 DNA: TGCGCCAGCAGCTGGAAGGGACAGGATCTCGGAAACACCATATATTTT
CDR3 protein: CASSWKGQDLGNTIYF

clone size: -
V gene: TRBV10-3
D gene: -
J gene: TRBJ1-2
CDR3 DNA: TGTGCCTTCTCGGACGGGATGCAATCTCAAGGGGGCTACACCTTC
CDR3 protein: CAFSDGMQSQGGYTF

clone size: -
V gene: TRBV27
D gene: TRBD1
J gene: TRBJ2-5
CDR3 DNA: TGTGCCAGCAGTCCGGGACAGACAGCCAAGGAGACCCAGTACTTC
CDR3 protein: CASSPGQTAKETQYF

clone size: -
V gene: TRBV5-6
D gene: -
J gene: TRBJ2-7
CDR3 DNA: TGTGCCAGCAGCTTCTATAATTCCTACGAGCAGTACTTC
CDR3 protein: CASSFYNSYEQYF

clone size: -
V gene: TRBV28
D gene: TRBD1
J gene: TRBJ2-7
CDR3 DNA: TGTGCCACCCTAAATACTCAGGGGGCCTTCTACGAGCAGTACTTC
CDR3 protein: CATLNTQGAFYEQYF

clone size: -
V gene: TRBV27
D gene: -
J gene: TRBJ1-5
CDR3 DNA: TGTGCCAGCAGTTTATCGGGGGACTGGCCCCAGCATTTT
CDR3 protein: CASSLSGDWPQHF

clone size: -
V gene: TRBV4-1
D gene: -
J gene: TRBJ1-1
CDR3 DNA: TGCGCCAGCACCAAAAGCCGTGACAGCGACATGAACACTGAAGCTTTCTTT
CDR3 protein: CASTKSRDSDMNTEAFF

clone size: -
V gene: TRBV28
D gene: -
J gene: TRBJ2-1
CDR3 DNA: TGTGCCAGCAGCCGCGGACAGCCCTACAATGAGCAGTTCTTC
CDR3 protein: CASSRGQPYNEQFF

clone size: -
V gene: TRBV6-5
D gene: -
J gene: TRBJ1-1
CDR3 DNA: TGTGCCAGCAGTGCCCCAGGCAACACTGAAGCTTTCTTT
CDR3 protein: CASSAPGNTEAFF

clone size: -
V gene: TRBV30
D gene: -
J gene: TRBJ1-3
CDR3 DNA: TGTGCCTGGAAGAGGAAGGAACTTGGTGGAAACACCATATATTTT
CDR3 protein: CAWKRKELGGNTIYF

clone size: -
V gene: TRBV6-1
D gene: -
J gene: TRBJ1-5
CDR3 DNA: TGTGCCAGCAGTGGAGGGAGGGATAGCAATCAGCCCCAGCATTTT
CDR3 protein: CASSGGRDSNQPQHF